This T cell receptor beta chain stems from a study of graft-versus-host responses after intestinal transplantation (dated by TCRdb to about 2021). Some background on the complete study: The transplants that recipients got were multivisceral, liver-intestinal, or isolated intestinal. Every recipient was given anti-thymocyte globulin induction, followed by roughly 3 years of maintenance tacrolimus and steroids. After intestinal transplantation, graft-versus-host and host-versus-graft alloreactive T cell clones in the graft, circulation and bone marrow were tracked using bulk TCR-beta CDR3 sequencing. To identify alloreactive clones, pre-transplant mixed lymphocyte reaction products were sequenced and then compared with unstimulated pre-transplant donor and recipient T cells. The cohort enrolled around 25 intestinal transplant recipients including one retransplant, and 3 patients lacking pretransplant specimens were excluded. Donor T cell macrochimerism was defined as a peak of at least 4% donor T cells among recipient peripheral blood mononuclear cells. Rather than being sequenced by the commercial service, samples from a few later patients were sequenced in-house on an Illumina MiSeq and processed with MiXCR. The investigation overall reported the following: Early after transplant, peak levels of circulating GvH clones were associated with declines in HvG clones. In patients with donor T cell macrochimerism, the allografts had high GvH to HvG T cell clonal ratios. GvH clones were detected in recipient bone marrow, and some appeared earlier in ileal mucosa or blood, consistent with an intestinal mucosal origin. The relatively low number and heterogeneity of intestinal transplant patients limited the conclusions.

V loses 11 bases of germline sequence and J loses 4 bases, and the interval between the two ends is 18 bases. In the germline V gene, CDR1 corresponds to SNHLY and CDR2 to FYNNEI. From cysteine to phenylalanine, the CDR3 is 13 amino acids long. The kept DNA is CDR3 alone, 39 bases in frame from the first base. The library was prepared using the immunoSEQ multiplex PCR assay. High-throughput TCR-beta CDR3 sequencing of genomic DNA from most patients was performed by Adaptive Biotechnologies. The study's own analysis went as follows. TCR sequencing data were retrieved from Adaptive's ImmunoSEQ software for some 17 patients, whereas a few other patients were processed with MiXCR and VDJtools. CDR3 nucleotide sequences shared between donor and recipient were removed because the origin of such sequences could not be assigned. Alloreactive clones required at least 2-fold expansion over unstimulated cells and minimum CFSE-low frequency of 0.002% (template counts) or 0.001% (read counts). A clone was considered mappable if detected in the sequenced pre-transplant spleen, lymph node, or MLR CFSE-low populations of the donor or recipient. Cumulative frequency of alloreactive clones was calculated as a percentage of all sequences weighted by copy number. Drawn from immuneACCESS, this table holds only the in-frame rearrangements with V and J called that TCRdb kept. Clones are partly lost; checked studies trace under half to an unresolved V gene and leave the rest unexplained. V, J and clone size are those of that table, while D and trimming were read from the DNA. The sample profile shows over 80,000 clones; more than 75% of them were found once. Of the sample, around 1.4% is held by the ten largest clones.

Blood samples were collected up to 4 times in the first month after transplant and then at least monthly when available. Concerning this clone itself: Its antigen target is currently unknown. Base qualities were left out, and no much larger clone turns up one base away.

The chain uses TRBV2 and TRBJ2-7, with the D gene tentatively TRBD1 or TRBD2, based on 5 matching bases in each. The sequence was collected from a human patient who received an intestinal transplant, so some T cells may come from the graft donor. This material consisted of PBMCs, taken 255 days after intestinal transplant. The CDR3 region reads CAGRGPDGYEQYF. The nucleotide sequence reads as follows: TGTGCCGGTAGGGGACCCGATGGGTACGAGCAGTACTTC.